The 26 T cell receptor beta chains presented below share a single source sample, sequenced in a study of CD8+ T cells in alopecia areata. RNA, once extracted, was reverse transcribed into cDNA for use as the sequencing template. The repertoire was sequenced with immunoSEQ multiplex PCR; TCRdb's copy has only in-frame clones and lacks some. The sample consists of some 100,000 clones, over 60% of them appearing once. The specimen sequenced was CD4+ T cells sorted from blood. These receptors all come from a human donor in good health.

This clone was picked up a small number of times. The V and J genes are TRBV2 and TRBJ1-6; TRBD1 agrees at 9 bases. V trimming: 2 bases; J trimming: 8 bases; junction bases outside the gene matches: 10. CDR1 and CDR2 from the germline V gene are SNHLY and FYNNEI. CDR3 length: 17 amino acids. CDR3 DNA sequence: TGTGCCAGCAGTGAACCCGAACCGGGACAGGGTTATTCACCCCTCCACTTT. Protein sequence: CASSEPEPGQGYSPLHF.

This chain uses TRBV5-1 with TRBJ2-2; no clear D. Deletions cut 2 bases from V and 6 bases from J, with 5 bases between. The germline CDR1 and CDR2 sequences are SGHRS and YFSETQ. The CDR3 consists of 12 residues. CDR3 in amino acids: CASSFQPGELFF. The CDR3 DNA reads TGCGCCAGCAGCTTTCAGCCCGGGGAGCTGTTTTTT. Based on the CDR3 plus reference TRBV5-1 and TRBJ2-2, the full variable domain is KAGVTQTPRYLIKTRGQQVTLSCSPISGHRSVSWYQQTPGQGLQFLFEYFSETQRNKGNFPGRFSGRQFSNSRSEMNVSTLELGDSALYLCASSFQPGELFFGEGSRLTVL.

The rearrangement joins TRBV11-2 to TRBJ2-1; D tentatively reads TRBD1 or TRBD2 (6 bases each). Trimming took off 1 base at V and 5 bases at J, with 12 bases between the two ends. Germline CDR1 and CDR2: SGHAT and FQNNGV. The CDR3 has 15 residues. CDR3 bases: TGTGCCAGCAGCTTAGGAGGGGGGAACCACAATGAGCAGTTCTTC. It specifies CASSLGGGNHNEQFF.

The sample holds a few counts of this clone. This chain links TRBV28 with TRBJ1-4; D is unclear. From germline, CDR1 is MDHEN and CDR2 SYDVKM. The CDR3 sequence is 11 residues long. The V end was cut by 10 bases, the J end by 5 bases, with 8 bases between. The CDR3 is CATGSNEKLFF. The CDR3 DNA reads TGTGCCACCGGATCGAATGAAAAACTGTTTTTT.

This clone was counted only a few times. One junction end does not reproduce the germline sequence, and a read error may be involved. The CDR3 reads CASSLMRARGRSEF. The DNA for the CDR3 is TGTGCCAGCAGCCTAATGAGGGCCCGCGGCAGGTCGGAATTT. The chain joins TRBV28 to TRBJ1-1; D uncertain. The CDR3 has 14 residues. Germline V gene lookup returns CDR1 MDHEN and CDR2 SYDVKM.

This chain uses TRBV29-1 with TRBJ2-7; D might be TRBD1 or TRBD2, each matching 6 bases. Trimming left V 7 bases short and J 0 bases short, with 13 bases between. The germline gives CDR1 SQVTM, CDR2 ANQGSEA. The CDR3 length is 13 residues. In DNA form, the CDR3 reads TGCAGCGCCCGGGGGCCGAGCTCCTACGAGCAGTACTTC. It is translated as CSARGPSSYEQYF.

This chain uses TRBV30 with TRBJ1-1, with D possibly TRBD1 on 6 matching bases. The V end was cut by 3 bases, the J end by 8 bases, with 10 bases between. Germline V gene lookup returns CDR1 GTSNPN and CDR2 SVGIG (reference sequence). The CDR3 length is 11 residues. The CDR3 region has the DNA TGTGCCTGGAGCCCCGACAGGGAAGCTTTCTTT. Its protein product is CAWSPDREAFF.

This chain connects TRBV30 to TRBJ1-4, with D uncertain. Per the germline V gene, CDR1 is GTSNPN and CDR2 is SVGIG (reference sequence). The V and J ends lost 0 bases and 4 bases respectively, with 6 bases between them. There are 13 residues in the CDR3. The CDR3 DNA reads TGTGCCTGGAGTGTACAGCGTAATGAAAAACTGTTTTTT. It codes for CAWSVQRNEKLFF. Full variable domain (missing parts from reference TRBV30 and TRBJ1-4): SQTIHQWPATLVQPVGSPLSLECTVEGTSNPNLYWYRQAAGRGLQLLFYSVGIGQISSEVPQNLSASRPQDRQFILSSKKLLLSDSGFYLCAWSVQRNEKLFFGSGTQLSVL.

This sequence joins TRBV5-6 and TRBJ1-2, with D maybe TRBD1 (5 bases). V was cut by 0 bases and J by 4 bases, with 16 bases left in between. Looked up from germline, CDR1 is SGHDT and CDR2 is YYEEEE. The length of the CDR3 is 16 residues. This CDR3 reads CASSLGTGSGTYGYTF. Here the CDR3 DNA reads TGTGCCAGCAGCTTGGGAACTGGTTCAGGGACCTATGGCTACACCTTC.

This clone has a handful of counts. This chain uses TRBV7-2 with TRBJ1-2; D is undetermined. Germline V gene sequence: CDR1 SGHTA, CDR2 FQGNSA. The CDR3 sequence is 15 residues long. Trimming left V 3 bases short and J 4 bases short, with 15 bases between. This CDR3 is CASSLQRDKFYGYTF. The CDR3 nucleotides read TGTGCCAGCAGCTTGCAGAGAGACAAATTCTATGGCTACACCTTC.

This clone has just one count. The rearrangement uses TRBV29-1 and TRBJ2-4, with D perhaps TRBD1 (6 bases). Per germline, CDR1 SQVTM and CDR2 ANQGSEA. The CDR3 loop spans 13 amino acids. V was clipped by 4 bases and J by 1 base, with 8 bases between them. CDR3 protein: CSVAQGAKNIQYF. CDR3 bases: TGCAGCGTTGCCCAGGGGGCCAAAAACATTCAGTACTTC.

The chain employs TRBV30 and TRBJ1-5; 10 bases fit TRBD1. J lost 7 bases, V lost 4 bases, and 4 bases had no gene match. CDR1 GTSNPN and CDR2 SVGIG come from the germline V gene (reference sequence). CDR3 size: 13 residues. Here the CDR3 reads CAWTRTGGQPQHF. The CDR3 DNA follows: TGTGCCTGGACCCGGACAGGGGGACAGCCCCAGCATTTT.

The chain carries TRBV29-1 and TRBJ2-5, with D possibly being TRBD1 or TRBD2 (5 bases each). Trimming pared 6 bases from V and 5 bases from J, leaving 16 bases between. CDR1 and CDR2 (germline): SQVTM, ANQGSEA. There are 13 residues in the CDR3. The CDR3 region is CSVRRGEGETQYF. CDR3 bases: TGCAGCGTCCGACGAGGGGAAGGGGAGACCCAGTACTTC. The variable domain in full, completed from reference TRBV29-1 and TRBJ2-5, reads SAVISQKPSRDICQRGTSLTIQCQVDSQVTMMFWYRQQPGQSLTLIATANQGSEATYESGFVIDKFPISRPNLTFSTLTVSNMSPEDSSIYLCSVRRGEGETQYFGPGTRLLVL.

The chain carries TRBV7-2 and TRBJ2-2, with D hard to call. The CDR3 extends over 13 amino acids. Germline V CDR1 and CDR2: SGHTA, FQGNSA. The germline V and J ends were trimmed by 0 bases and 8 bases, with 7 bases remaining between them. The CDR3 spells CASSLAHRGELFF. The CDR3 nucleotides read TGTGCCAGCAGCTTAGCGCACCGAGGGGAGCTGTTTTTT.

The J gene is TRBJ2-3, the V gene TRBV30; 7 bases fit TRBD1. J lost 2 bases, V lost 5 bases, and 10 bases had no gene match. Germline loops: CDR1 GTSNPN, CDR2 SVGIG (reference sequence). The CDR3 loop spans 15 amino acids. CDR3 bases: TGTGCCTGGGGGGACAGCCAAATCGACACAGATACGCAGTATTTT. Translation: CAWGDSQIDTDTQYF.

This clone turned up a few times. This sequence joins TRBV7-9 and TRBJ2-3, with D uncertain. This CDR3 is built from 12 residues. Trimming took 3 bases from V and 4 from J, leaving 5 bases between them. Germline values: CDR1 SEHNR, CDR2 FQNEAQ (reference sequence). The DNA of the CDR3 is TGTGCCAGCAGCTTCGAGGCAGATACGCAGTATTTT. This gives the protein CASSFEADTQYF.

The table lists this clone with a few counts. The V call is TRBV6-1, the J call TRBJ2-7, with TRBD1 matching 7 bases. From germline, CDR1 is MNHNS and CDR2 SASEGT. V trimming: 4 bases; J trimming: 5 bases; junction bases outside the gene matches: 5. CDR3 length: 13 residues. The CDR3 DNA is TGTGCCAGCAGTGGACAGGGCTGGAACGAGCAGTACTTC. Its protein product is CASSGQGWNEQYF.

The V gene is TRBV5-6, the J gene TRBJ2-5; a weak D match, TRBD1 (6 bases). This CDR3 region has 16 residues. In germline, CDR1 is SGHDT, CDR2 YYEEEE. V was pared by 2 bases and J by 4 bases, with 18 bases between. CDR3 amino acids: CASSLFTREQGETQYF. The CDR3 bases are TGTGCCAGCAGCTTATTTACCAGGGAACAGGGAGAGACCCAGTACTTC. Using reference TRBV5-6 and TRBJ2-5 for the parts outside the CDR3, the full variable domain is DAGVTQSPTHLIKTRGQQVTLRCSPKSGHDTVSWYQQALGQGPQFIFQYYEEEERQRGNFPDRFSGHQFPNYSSELNVNALLLGDSALYLCASSLFTREQGETQYFGPGTRLLVL.

The chain has TRBV29-1 and TRBJ1-1; no definite D call. Germline V gives CDR1 SQVTM, CDR2 ANQGSEA. This CDR3 has 13 amino acids. The V end was cut by 4 bases, the J end by 0 bases, with 9 bases between. The CDR3 DNA reads as TGCAGCGTTGGGGCAGCATTGAACACTGAAGCTTTCTTT. This translates into CSVGAALNTEAFF. Full variable domain (remainder filled in from reference TRBV29-1 and TRBJ1-1): SAVISQKPSRDICQRGTSLTIQCQVDSQVTMMFWYRQQPGQSLTLIATANQGSEATYESGFVIDKFPISRPNLTFSTLTVSNMSPEDSSIYLCSVGAALNTEAFFGQGTRLTVV.

The chain joins TRBV27 to TRBJ2-3, with D possibly matching TRBD2 (6 bases). CDR1 and CDR2 (germline): MNHEY, SMNVEV (reference sequence). Between the trimmed V and J ends, which lost 3 bases and 8 bases, there was a span of 9 bases. This CDR3 spans 12 amino acids. The CDR3 DNA reads TGTGCCAGCAGTTTCCGGGGAGGTACGCAGTATTTT. Encoded protein: CASSFRGGTQYF.

The chain carries TRBV4-1 and TRBJ2-3; 9 bases are shared with TRBD2. The germline CDR1 and CDR2 sequences are MGHRA and YSYEKL. V gave up 3 bases and J gave up 9 bases; unmatched junction bases: 13. The CDR3 has 16 amino acids. The CDR3 spells CASSHTGGGGGETQYF. DNA of the CDR3: TGCGCCAGCAGCCACACGGGCGGCGGGGGGGGCGAGACGCAGTATTTT.

The J gene is TRBJ1-2, the V gene TRBV5-5; TRBD1 might be the D (5 bases). Trimming left V 4 bases short and J 4 bases short, with 14 bases between. This CDR3 spans 14 amino acids. Germline V lookup: CDR1 SGHKS, CDR2 YYEKEE (reference sequence). The CDR3 loop is CASSLPGPGYGYTF. The CDR3 DNA reads as TGTGCCAGCAGCCTGCCGGGACCAGGCTATGGCTACACCTTC.

The J gene is TRBJ1-1, the V gene TRBV6-6, with D maybe TRBD1 (5 bases). The CDR3 contains 15 residues. Germline lookup yields CDR1 MNHNY and CDR2 SVGAGI (reference sequence). V was cut by 5 bases and J by 1 base, with 14 bases left in between. CDR3 loop: CASSDPGPPNTEAFF. For the CDR3, the DNA is TGTGCCAGCAGTGATCCGGGACCGCCGAACACTGAAGCTTTCTTT.

The chain employs TRBV25-1 and TRBJ2-7, with 7 bases that match TRBD1. The J segment lost 2 bases and the V segment lost 4 bases, leaving 8 bases of the junction unmatched. This CDR3 contains 15 residues. Germline values: CDR1 MGHDK, CDR2 SYGVNS. The CDR3 DNA follows: TGTGCCAGCAGTGTCGGGACAGTTGTTCCCTACGAGCAGTACTTC. Translating gives CASSVGTVVPYEQYF.

The chain carries TRBV29-1 and TRBJ1-1; 8 bases align to TRBD1. V lost 5 bases to trimming and J lost 6 bases; unmatched junction nucleotides: 14. The germline V gene has CDR1 SQVTM and CDR2 ANQGSEA. This CDR3 is built from 15 residues. The CDR3 reads CSVNRGTTGASEAFF. In DNA form, the CDR3 reads TGCAGCGTTAACCGAGGGACGACAGGGGCCTCTGAAGCTTTCTTT.

In its sample, this clone was seen a few times. This sample also contains other DNA sequences that code for the same CDR3. This sequence joins TRBV6-6 and TRBJ1-2; 8 bases map to TRBD1. The germline V gene encodes CDR1 MNHNY and CDR2 SVGAGI (reference sequence). The CDR3 is made up of 13 amino acids. V dropped 6 bases and J dropped 3; count of bases not matched to a gene: 3. The CDR3 sequence is CASSPTGDYGYTF. The CDR3 DNA follows: TGTGCCAGCAGCCCGACAGGGGACTATGGCTACACCTTC.